The 26 T cell receptor beta chains reported below all come from one sample, sequenced in a study of beta chain features in type 1 diabetes. Isolated RNA was reverse transcribed in full, so expressed TCRB transcripts were sequenced. Some clones are missing from TCRdb's copy, which holds only in-frame ones; the method was immunoSEQ multiplex PCR. The sample holds about 230,000 clones; about 9.3% are singletons and the top ten take under 0.035%. Sequenced material: naive CD4+ T cells from blood. These TCRs come from a woman younger than 30 in good health.

There are a few counts of this clone. This rearrangement joins TRBV11-2 to TRBJ2-7, with D tentatively TRBD2 (7 bases). The CDR3 contains 14 residues. Trimming cost V 5 bases and J 4 bases, with 15 bases left between them. The V gene's germline CDR1 is SGHAT and CDR2 FQNNGV. DNA of the CDR3: TGTGCCAGCAGCCCTGTAGGGGGGGGGTACGAGCAGTACTTC. This encodes CASSPVGGGYEQYF.

The chain employs TRBV9 and TRBJ2-3, with D perhaps matching TRBD1 (6 bases). The CDR3 totals 17 residues. Germline CDR1 SGDLS, CDR2 YYNGEE. V lost 3 bases and J 2 bases, leaving 19 bases between the germline ends. This chain's CDR3 is CASSDHPDSSVTDTQYF. The CDR3 DNA reads as TGTGCCAGCAGCGACCACCCGGACAGTTCCGTCACAGATACGCAGTATTTT.

In its sample, this clone was seen a few times. This chain joins TRBV9 and TRBJ2-5; 8 bases agree with TRBD2. With V trimmed by 3 bases and J by 5 bases, 9 bases remained unmatched. This CDR3 spans 15 amino acids. Germline CDR1 and CDR2: SGDLS and YYNGEE. Written as DNA, the CDR3 is TGTGCCAGCAGCGCCATTGGGACTAGTTCCGAGACCCAGTACTTC. Its protein product is CASSAIGTSSETQYF.

This clone appeared a few times. The rearrangement links TRBV10-3 to TRBJ2-1; a possible D gene is TRBD2 (6 bases). Per germline, CDR1 ENHRY and CDR2 SYGVKD. V was pared by 4 bases and J by 6 bases, with 16 bases between. The CDR3 is made up of 15 amino acids. The CDR3 sequence is CAISGGTARGNEQFF. The CDR3 region has the DNA TGTGCCATCAGTGGCGGGACCGCACGGGGCAATGAGCAGTTCTTC.

This clone was counted a few times. V is TRBV4-1 and J is TRBJ2-7; the D gene is possibly TRBD1 (6 bases). The CDR3 is 16 amino acids. Germline V gene sequence: CDR1 MGHRA, CDR2 YSYEKL. V was cut by 4 bases and J by 4 bases, with 20 bases left in between. The CDR3 bases are TGCGCCAGCAGCCCAAGCCTGTTCAGGGGCGATTACGAGCAGTACTTC. This codes for CASSPSLFRGDYEQYF.

CDR3 loop: CASSRSGLATYEQYF. The DNA of the CDR3 is TGTGCCAGCAGTCGATCCGGACTAGCGACCTACGAGCAGTACTTC. The chain combines TRBV6-1 with TRBJ2-7; 9 bases match TRBD2. The CDR3 has 15 residues. Germline lookup yields CDR1 MNHNS and CDR2 SASEGT. Germline trimming cut 5 bases from V and 2 bases from J; bases unmatched to any gene: 7.

This clone came up a few times. The chain recombines TRBV18 with TRBJ2-1; D remains unclear. V was cut by 0 bases and J by 0 bases, with 12 bases left in between. Germline assignment: CDR1 KGHSH and CDR2 LQKENI. The CDR3 has 17 amino acids. The CDR3 bases are TGTGCCAGCTCACCACCCGGCCTAGTAAGCTCCTACAATGAGCAGTTCTTC. Its translation is CASSPPGLVSSYNEQFF.

The chain is built from TRBV18 and TRBJ1-6; possibly TRBD1 for D (5 bases). V gave up 6 bases and J gave up 5 bases, with 11 bases separating them. The CDR3 has 14 residues. The germline CDR1 and CDR2 sequences are KGHSH and LQKENI. CDR3 loop: CASSPTVDNSPLHF. For the CDR3, the DNA is TGTGCCAGCTCCCCGACAGTTGATAATTCACCCCTCCACTTT. The variable domain in full, completed from reference TRBV18 and TRBJ1-6, reads NAGVMQNPRHLVRRRGQEARLRCSPMKGHSHVYWYRQLPEEGLKFMVYLQKENIIDESGMPKERFSAEFPKEGPSILRIQQVVRGDSAAYFCASSPTVDNSPLHFGNGTRLTVT.

The chain links TRBV14 to TRBJ2-7; D is uncertain. CDR3 length: 14 amino acids. Germline CDR1 SGHDN, CDR2 FVKESK. Trimming stripped 5 bases from V and 2 bases from J, with 13 bases between. The CDR3 DNA is TGTGCCAGCAGCAGAACGGGTCTTCCCTACGAGCAGTACTTC. Amino acids: CASSRTGLPYEQYF.

This clone was seen a few times. The chain links TRBV6-1 to TRBJ2-1, with a possible D match to TRBD1 (5 bases). CDR3 length: 11 residues. The germline gives CDR1 MNHNS, CDR2 SASEGT. V lost 6 bases and J lost 9, with 9 bases in between. DNA of the CDR3: TGTGCCAGCAGGCAGGGATTTGAGCAGTTCTTC. It codes for CASRQGFEQFF.

This clone was observed a few times. This chain joins TRBV13 and TRBJ1-5; TRBD1 might be the D (5 bases). V was pared by 5 bases and J by 8 bases, with 16 bases between. CDR3 size: 14 residues. Germline V CDR1 and CDR2: PRHDT, FYEKMQ (reference sequence). The CDR3: CASSRGRSGEPQHF. The CDR3 coding sequence is TGTGCCAGCAGCCGAGGACGGTCGGGGGAGCCCCAGCATTTT.

The genes are TRBV6-1 and TRBJ2-5; no reliable D call. V dropped 4 bases and J dropped 1 base, with 7 bases sitting between them. Germline V gives CDR1 MNHNS, CDR2 SASEGT. This CDR3 is built from 13 residues. The CDR3 sequence is CASSVYFQETQYF. DNA for the CDR3: TGTGCCAGCAGTGTATATTTCCAAGAGACCCAGTACTTC.

This clone was seen a handful of times. V and J are TRBV28 and TRBJ2-1, with 9 bases that match TRBD1. The CDR3 is 14 amino acids. CDR1 MDHEN and CDR2 SYDVKM come from the germline V gene. Trimming at V came to 8 bases and at J to 2 bases, leaving 4 bases not matched to a gene. CDR3 nucleotide sequence: TGTGCCAGCCGCACAGGGGGCGCCTACAATGAGCAGTTCTTC. It is translated as CASRTGGAYNEQFF.

This clone was picked up a small number of times. This chain connects TRBV6-6 to TRBJ2-2, with a weak D call TRBD1 (6 bases). Deletions cut 2 bases from V and 0 bases from J, with 7 bases between. This CDR3 is 15 amino acids long. CDR1 is MNHNY and CDR2 is SVGAGI in the germline V gene (reference sequence). The CDR3 spells CASSYRTANTGELFF. The DNA for the CDR3 is TGTGCCAGCAGTTACCGGACAGCGAACACCGGGGAGCTGTTTTTT.

The rearrangement uses TRBV19 and TRBJ2-7; 8 positions match TRBD1. The CDR3 runs 14 residues. J was trimmed by 4 bases and V by 4 bases; bases with no gene match: 6. Per germline, CDR1 LNHDA and CDR2 SQIVND (reference sequence). This CDR3 reads CASSKGQGAYEQYF. The CDR3, as DNA: TGTGCCAGTAGTAAAGGGCAGGGGGCTTACGAGCAGTACTTC.

The chain joins TRBV6-1 to TRBJ1-1; D is perhaps TRBD1 (5 bases). V gave up 2 bases and J gave up 3 bases, with 13 bases separating them. CDR3 length: 15 amino acids. CDR1 and CDR2 from the germline V gene are MNHNS and SASEGT. The CDR3 coding sequence is TGTGCCAGCAGTGAATATTTCGGGGGGGACACTGAAGCTTTCTTT. Residues: CASSEYFGGDTEAFF.

This clone was observed a handful of times. In nucleotides, the CDR3 is TGCGCCAGCAGCTTGGCCAGGGGATCCGACACCGGGGAGCTGTTTTTT. This codes for CASSLARGSDTGELFF. The V and J genes are TRBV5-1 and TRBJ2-2; D is perhaps TRBD1 (6 bases). The CDR3 covers 16 residues. V was trimmed by 0 bases and J by 3 bases, leaving 12 bases between them. In germline, CDR1 is SGHRS, CDR2 YFSETQ.

This clone has only a few counts. This chain joins TRBV9 and TRBJ2-1; TRBD2 agrees at 9 bases. CDR3 length: 14 amino acids. V shed 6 bases and J 5 bases; nucleotides not matched to a gene: 6. CDR1 and CDR2 (germline): SGDLS, YYNGEE. The CDR3 spells CASNVASGNNEQFF. CDR3 in DNA: TGTGCCAGCAATGTTGCTAGCGGGAACAATGAGCAGTTCTTC.

This clone has a handful of counts. DNA for the CDR3: TGCGCCAGCAGCGAGGACAGGGCGAACACTGAAGCTTTCTTT. Residues: CASSEDRANTEAFF. The rearrangement joins TRBV5-1 to TRBJ1-1; 8 positions agree with TRBD1. Trimming removed 4 bases from V and 1 base from J; junction bases left unmatched: 3. The germline gives CDR1 SGHRS, CDR2 YFSETQ. The CDR3 is 14 residues long.

This clone was seen only a few times. The chain employs TRBV2 and TRBJ1-2; 8 nucleotides align to TRBD1. The CDR3 contains 14 residues. J was trimmed by 8 bases and V by 7 bases; bases with no gene match: 12. Germline CDR1 reads SNHLY; CDR2 reads FYNNEI. This CDR3 is CASTDNGQGRGYTF. The CDR3 DNA sequence: TGTGCCAGCACCGACAATGGACAGGGACGAGGCTACACCTTC. Filled out from reference TRBV2 and TRBJ1-2, the complete variable domain reads EPEVTQTPSHQVTQMGQEVILRCVPISNHLYFYWYRQILGQKVEFLVSFYNNEISEKSEIFDDQFSVERPDGSNFTLKIRSTKLEDSAMYFCASTDNGQGRGYTFGSGTRLTVV.

This clone was detected only a few times. V is TRBV29-1 and J is TRBJ1-1; D gene ambiguous. Trimming removed 4 bases from V and 0 bases from J, with 9 bases in between. CDR1 and CDR2 from the germline V gene are SQVTM and ANQGSEA. The CDR3 totals 13 residues. Written as DNA, the CDR3 is TGCAGCGTTGTCAGGAAGATGAACACTGAAGCTTTCTTT. This sequence encodes CSVVRKMNTEAFF. The entire variable domain, with the rest obtained from reference TRBV29-1 and TRBJ1-1, is as follows: SAVISQKPSRDICQRGTSLTIQCQVDSQVTMMFWYRQQPGQSLTLIATANQGSEATYESGFVIDKFPISRPNLTFSTLTVSNMSPEDSSIYLCSVVRKMNTEAFFGQGTRLTVV.

The V gene is TRBV6-5, the J gene TRBJ1-2; the D is unclear. V lost 2 bases and J 2 bases, leaving 9 bases between the germline ends. The CDR3 covers 14 residues. Germline values: CDR1 MNHEY, CDR2 SVGAGI. CDR3 DNA: TGTGCCAGCAGTTACCGCGGGTCGAACTATGGCTACACCTTC. Amino acid sequence: CASSYRGSNYGYTF.

This clone showed up just a few times. The gene calls are TRBV25-1 and TRBJ2-2; TRBD2 matches at 10 bases. Trimming at V came to 4 bases and at J to 1 base, leaving 0 bases not matched to a gene. The CDR3 is 15 amino acids. Germline CDR1 reads MGHDK; CDR2 reads SYGVNS. The CDR3 reads CASSGTSGNTGELFF. CDR3 nucleotide sequence: TGTGCCAGCAGTGGGACTAGCGGGAACACCGGGGAGCTGTTTTTT.

J is TRBJ2-1 and V is TRBV2; 7 nucleotides agree with TRBD2. The CDR3 sequence is 15 residues long. In germline, CDR1 is SNHLY, CDR2 FYNNEI. V lost 2 bases to trimming and J lost 7 bases; unmatched junction nucleotides: 8. The CDR3 DNA sequence: TGTGCCAGCAGTGAAAGGCTAGCGGAGATAAATGAGCAGTTCTTC. Translation: CASSERLAEINEQFF.

There are a few counts of this clone. The chain links TRBV18 to TRBJ1-4, with 7 bases that match TRBD1. The V gene end was trimmed by 2 bases and the J gene end by 5 bases; junction bases not matched to a gene: 2. CDR1 KGHSH and CDR2 LQKENI come from the germline V gene. CDR3 length: 14 residues. CDR3 loop: CASSPRTGNEKLFF. For the CDR3, the DNA is TGTGCCAGCTCACCAAGGACAGGCAATGAAAAACTGTTTTTT.

The rearrangement joins TRBV19 to TRBJ2-1, with TRBD1 as a possible D gene (6 bases). Trimming left V 3 bases short and J 9 bases short, with 9 bases between. The germline CDR1 and CDR2 sequences are LNHDA and SQIVND (reference sequence). This CDR3 contains 12 residues. CDR3: CASSIGTTEQFF. The CDR3 DNA is TGTGCCAGTAGTATTGGGACAACTGAGCAGTTCTTC.